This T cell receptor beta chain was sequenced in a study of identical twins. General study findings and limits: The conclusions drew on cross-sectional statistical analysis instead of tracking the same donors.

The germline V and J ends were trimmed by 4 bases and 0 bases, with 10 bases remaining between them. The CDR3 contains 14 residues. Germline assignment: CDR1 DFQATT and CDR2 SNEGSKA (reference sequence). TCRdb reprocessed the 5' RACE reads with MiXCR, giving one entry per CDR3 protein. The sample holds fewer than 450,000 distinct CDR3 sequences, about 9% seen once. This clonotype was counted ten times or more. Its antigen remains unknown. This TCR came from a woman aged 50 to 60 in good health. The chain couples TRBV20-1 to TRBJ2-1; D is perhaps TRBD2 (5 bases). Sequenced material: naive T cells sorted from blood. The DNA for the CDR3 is TGCAGTGCTAAGCCAGAGGGCTCCTACAATGAGCAGTTCTTC. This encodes CSAKPEGSYNEQFF.